This T cell receptor (beta chain) originates from a study of Ad26.COV2.S vaccination and SARS-CoV-2 variants. About the research overall: Into the muscle, Ad26.COV2.S was dosed once or twice, 56 days apart.

Specified treatment: about 20 received Ad26.COV2.S at low or high dose, single or two shots; about five received placebo; per-sample allocation not given. Specimen acquisition occurred on day 63 following the initial vaccine or placebo injection. Measured with immunoSEQ multiplex PCR; TCRdb has only the in-frame clones, and not every one. Of roughly 400,000 clones listed, 92% are singletons. The V and J ends lost 3 bases and 5 bases respectively, with 10 bases between them. The germline CDR1 and CDR2 sequences are LNHDA and SQIVND (reference sequence). The CDR3 extends over 13 amino acids. Regarding this clone: Other nucleotide sequences in the sample specify the same CDR3.

The material sequenced was peripheral blood, taken in a trial of Ad26.COV2.S vaccine versus placebo. The rearrangement links TRBV19 to TRBJ1-1; D perhaps matches TRBD1 (5 bases). The sequence was obtained from a person between 18 and 60 years old who received the Ad26.COV2.S COVID-19 vaccine or a placebo. DNA of the CDR3: TGTGCCAGTAGTATCTTTTCAGGGACTGAAGCTTTCTTT. Its protein is CASSIFSGTEAFF.